This T cell receptor (beta chain) is from a study of CD8+ T cells in alopecia areata. Extracted from the samples, RNA was reverse transcribed into cDNA to serve as the sequencing template. Clones were sequenced by immunoSEQ multiplex PCR, and TCRdb holds only the in-frame ones, with some missing. The sample consists of approximately 180,000 clones, 65% to 75% of them appearing once. Cell sorting on a FACSAria was used to separate CD4+ and CD8+ T cells from the PBMCs. The CDR3 length is 15 residues. V lost 6 bases and J lost 3; bases outside the gene matches: 10. CDR1 SNHLY and CDR2 FYNNEI come from the germline V gene.

This TCR derives from a human donor with alopecia areata. This specimen was CD8+ T cells sorted from blood, taken at week 0. The V gene is TRBV2, the J gene TRBJ2-7; 8 bases map to TRBD1. The CDR3 protein is CASSGGSGTGYEQYF. The CDR3 nucleotides are TGTGCCAGCAGCGGGGGTTCCGGGACAGGCTACGAGCAGTACTTC.